Listed below are T cell receptor beta chains from one sample, sequenced in a study of cytomegalovirus exposure and HLA in healthy donors. Assay: immunoSEQ multiplex PCR; the TCRdb copy retains only in-frame clones and omits some. The sample carries tens of thousands of clones, around 78% recorded once. Input material: PBMCs. The receptors were gathered from a male donor in good health and CMV-seropositive. CDR3s leave out the opening cysteine and the closing phenylalanine or tryptophan. The order of the fields is V gene, J gene, CDR3 protein.

>TRBV7-9|TRBJ1-1
ASIRSYDTNTEAF
>TRBV5-1|TRBJ2-5
ASSVGTTETQY
>TRBV7-9|TRBJ2-2
ASSLGLAGMFANTGELF
>TRBV7-2|TRBJ2-2
ASSLELSRELF
>TRBV7-2|TRBJ2-7
ASSLIAQASYEQY
>TRBV5-4|TRBJ2-7
ASSLEQGHYEQY
>TRBV6-6|TRBJ1-1
ASRAGMNTEAF
>TRBV6-5|TRBJ2-7
ASSYGSVPYEQY
>TRBV27|TRBJ2-1
ASSRPGRAIYNEQF
>TRBV14|TRBJ1-4
ASSQGQKPGARGNEKLF
>TRBV28|TRBJ2-1
ASSPGLGIYNEQF
>TRBV30|TRBJ2-3
ACPVAGGTDTQY
>TRBV9|TRBJ2-1
ASSDSRRGEQF
>TRBV10-3|TRBJ1-3
AITPGQGAGNTIY
>TRBV5-5|TRBJ1-2
ASSLEDRRANYGYT
>TRBV27|TRBJ2-7
ASSFPGSEQY
>TRBV5-1|TRBJ2-1
ASSLRAGGPSDEQF
>TRBV29-1|TRBJ1-3
SARDRVLGNTIY
>TRBV16|TRBJ2-7
ASSQSKASGRAVNYEQY
>TRBV7-9|TRBJ1-2
ASSSLTGNYGYT
>TRBV5-1|TRBJ2-7
ASSLFPGVYEQY
>TRBV10-3|TRBJ2-3
AIRGVLRAGATDTQY
>TRBV10-2|TRBJ2-1
ASSLVFNEQF
>TRBV6-6|TRBJ2-5
ASSNSDQETQY
>TRBV29-1|TRBJ2-2
SVGQGLNTGELF
>TRBV1|-
TSSQECRREDRSAEQY
>TRBV7-9|TRBJ2-3
ASRGSQGVSDTQY
>TRBV7-8|TRBJ2-7
ASSLGRAYEQY
>TRBV19|TRBJ1-5
ASSTEGTVSNQPQH
>TRBV6-5|TRBJ1-1
ASSFDRKNTEAF
>TRBV2|TRBJ2-7
ASIDSSYEQY
>TRBV30|TRBJ2-7
AWSVPPNHRDWRMHYEQY
>TRBV5-1|TRBJ2-1
ASSFAGGNYNEQF
>TRBV19|TRBJ1-4
ASRRQQGFGEKLF
>TRBV7-3|TRBJ2-5
ASSLGPQETQY
>TRBV7-3|TRBJ2-5
ASSSGQGLETQY
>TRBV7-6|TRBJ2-5
ASSPDRKTQY
>TRBV6-5|TRBJ1-1
ASSYIWGRENTEAF
>TRBV18|TRBJ2-7
ASSPARGTVSYEQY
>TRBV2|TRBJ1-2
ASSEFFQDKEANYGYT
>TRBV5-1|TRBJ2-1
ASSFLADNLYNEQF
>TRBV18|TRBJ1-5
ASSPQGNQPQH
>TRBV7-2|TRBJ2-3
ASSLGGLVIIPDTQY
>TRBV2|TRBJ2-5
ASRETGEWALQTQY
>TRBV5-4|TRBJ2-1
ATTGHPLRNEQF
>TRBV4-1|TRBJ2-1
ASSCRTSGIVTYNEQF
>TRBV28|TRBJ2-7
ASRPSKREQY
>TRBV7-9|TRBJ1-1
ASRKQSGMNTEAF
>TRBV28|TRBJ2-5
ASSSRLAGYQETQY
>TRBV7-9|TRBJ2-1
ASSSTSGRVKQF
>TRBV5-6|TRBJ2-1
ASRYNPGTAEQF
>TRBV7-2|TRBJ2-2
ASSLDRTSGELF
>TRBV9|TRBJ2-2
ASSVDIWTGGTGELF
>TRBV5-6|TRBJ2-7
ASSTLTGRWDLGYEQY
>TRBV7-9|TRBJ1-1
ASSPDSQNTEAF
>TRBV27|TRBJ1-4
ASSLGQGGEKLF
>TRBV10-3|TRBJ1-1
AISENSNTEAF
>TRBV7-3|TRBJ1-1
ASSLKRGTEAF
>TRBV19|TRBJ2-7
ASSTARGSEQY
>TRBV7-9|TRBJ2-3
ASSLVAGGTDTQY